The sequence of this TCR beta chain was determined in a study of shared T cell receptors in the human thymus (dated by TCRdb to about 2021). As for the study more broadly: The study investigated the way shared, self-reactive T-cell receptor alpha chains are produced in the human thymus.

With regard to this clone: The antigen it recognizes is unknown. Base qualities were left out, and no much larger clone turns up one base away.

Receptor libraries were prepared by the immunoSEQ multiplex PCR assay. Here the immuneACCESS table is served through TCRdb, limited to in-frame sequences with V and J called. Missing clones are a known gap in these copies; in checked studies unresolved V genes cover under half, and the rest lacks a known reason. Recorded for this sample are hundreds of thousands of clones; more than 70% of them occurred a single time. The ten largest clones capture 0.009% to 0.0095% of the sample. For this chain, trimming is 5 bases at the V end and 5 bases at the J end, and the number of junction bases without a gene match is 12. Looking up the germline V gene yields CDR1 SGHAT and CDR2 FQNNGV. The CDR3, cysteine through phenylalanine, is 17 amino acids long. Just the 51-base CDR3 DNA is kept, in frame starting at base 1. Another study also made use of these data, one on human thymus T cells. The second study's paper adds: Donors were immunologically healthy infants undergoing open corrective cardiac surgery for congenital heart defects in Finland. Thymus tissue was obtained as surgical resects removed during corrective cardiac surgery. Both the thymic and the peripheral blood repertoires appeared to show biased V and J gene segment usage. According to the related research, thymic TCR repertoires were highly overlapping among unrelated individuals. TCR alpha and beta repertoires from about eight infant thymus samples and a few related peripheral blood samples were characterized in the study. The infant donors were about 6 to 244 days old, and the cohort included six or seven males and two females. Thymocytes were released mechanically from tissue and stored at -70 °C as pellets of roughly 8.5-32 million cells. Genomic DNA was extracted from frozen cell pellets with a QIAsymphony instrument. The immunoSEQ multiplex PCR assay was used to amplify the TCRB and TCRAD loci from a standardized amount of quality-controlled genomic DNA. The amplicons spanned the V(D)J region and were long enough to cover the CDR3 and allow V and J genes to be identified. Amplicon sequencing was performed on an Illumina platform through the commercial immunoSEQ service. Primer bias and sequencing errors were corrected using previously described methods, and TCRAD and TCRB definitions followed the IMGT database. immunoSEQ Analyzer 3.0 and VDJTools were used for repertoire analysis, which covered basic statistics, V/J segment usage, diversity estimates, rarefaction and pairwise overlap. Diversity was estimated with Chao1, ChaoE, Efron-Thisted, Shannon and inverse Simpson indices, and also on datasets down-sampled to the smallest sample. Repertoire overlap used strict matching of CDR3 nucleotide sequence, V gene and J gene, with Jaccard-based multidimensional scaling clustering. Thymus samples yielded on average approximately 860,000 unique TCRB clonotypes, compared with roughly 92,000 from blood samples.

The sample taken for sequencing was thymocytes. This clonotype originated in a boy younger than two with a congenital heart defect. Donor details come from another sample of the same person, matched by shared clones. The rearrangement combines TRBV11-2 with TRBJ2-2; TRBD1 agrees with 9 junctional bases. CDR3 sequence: CASSLSLDRGGTGELFF. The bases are TGTGCCAGCAGCCTAAGCCTGGACAGGGGAGGGACCGGGGAGCTGTTTTTT.